Listed here are 11 T cell receptor beta chains from one sample, sequenced in a study of shared clonotypes between healthy human individuals. CD8 cells regarded as naive lacked CD45RO, were positively chosen for CCR7, and omitted terminally differentiated effector memory CD45RA+ cells. The protocol was immunoSEQ multiplex PCR, while the TCRdb copy is restricted to in-frame clones and leaves out a portion. In the table there are around 1.9 million clones, roughly 95% of which are singletons. The sample comprised naive CD8+ T cells from PBMCs. The receptors stem from a man aged 18 to 29 in good health. Some clones in this sample may be carry-over from other donors' samples.

The chain uses TRBV19 and TRBJ2-2, with D possibly TRBD1 on 5 matching bases. Trimming stripped 1 base from V and 1 base from J, with 10 bases between. The CDR3 runs 16 residues. Per the germline V gene, CDR1 is LNHDA and CDR2 is SQIVND (reference sequence). The CDR3 region is CASSIARTLNTGELFF. The CDR3 DNA sequence: TGTGCCAGTAGTATAGCCAGGACACTGAACACCGGGGAGCTGTTTTTT.

J is TRBJ1-1 and V is TRBV4-2; no reliable D call. V lost 0 bases and J 4 bases, leaving 9 bases between the germline ends. The V gene's germline CDR1 is LGHNA and CDR2 YNFKEQ. This CDR3 is built from 14 residues. The CDR3 region is CASSQDRRFTEAFF. The CDR3 coding sequence is TGTGCCAGCAGCCAAGATCGGCGGTTCACTGAAGCTTTCTTT.

The V and J genes are TRBV6-5 and TRBJ1-1; D possibly corresponds to TRBD1 (5 bases). In germline, CDR1 is MNHEY, CDR2 SVGAGI. This CDR3 has 13 amino acids. V gave up 5 bases and J gave up 10 bases, with 17 bases separating them. This CDR3 reads CASSTGPPQGAFF. The CDR3 coding sequence is TGTGCCAGCAGTACAGGACCTCCTCAGGGAGCTTTCTTT.

Of note for this clone: The same CDR3 arises from other DNA sequences in this sample as well. The chain joins TRBV9 to TRBJ1-1; tentative D call: TRBD1 (5 bases). Trimming stripped 5 bases from V and 4 bases from J, with 12 bases between. The CDR3 consists of 13 residues. Germline V gives CDR1 SGDLS, CDR2 YYNGEE. CDR3 in amino acids: CASSTGGGTEAFF. CDR3 bases: TGTGCCAGCAGTACTGGGGGAGGCACTGAAGCTTTCTTT.

This chain uses TRBV28 with TRBJ2-5; D is perhaps TRBD1 or TRBD2 (6 bases each). The CDR3 is 16 amino acids. The germline CDR1 and CDR2 sequences are MDHEN and SYDVKM. V was shortened by 5 bases and J by 2 bases, with 18 bases between the two germline ends. CDR3 sequence (DNA): TGTGCCAGCAGTGGGGAGGCAGGGGCCCTGCAAGAGACCCAGTACTTC. Protein sequence: CASSGEAGALQETQYF.

V is TRBV4-3 and J is TRBJ2-1; TRBD2 agrees at 9 bases. The germline V gene has CDR1 LGHNA and CDR2 YSLEER. The CDR3 is 18 amino acids. J lost 7 bases, V lost 1 base, and 14 bases had no gene match. The CDR3: CASSQAVLAGEEGNEQFF. CDR3 bases: TGCGCCAGCAGCCAAGCCGTTTTAGCGGGAGAGGAAGGGAATGAGCAGTTCTTC.

The chain combines TRBV2 with TRBJ1-1; D unclear. The germline V gene encodes CDR1 SNHLY and CDR2 FYNNEI. Trimming removed 3 bases at V and 5 bases at J, with 7 bases between. This CDR3 spans 12 amino acids. Here the CDR3 reads CASSEAVTEAFF. The CDR3 DNA is TGTGCCAGCAGTGAGGCAGTTACTGAAGCTTTCTTT.

Of note for this clone: Other DNA variants within this sample encode the same CDR3. The chain combines TRBV28 with TRBJ2-2; tentative D call: TRBD1 (6 bases). The CDR3 runs 15 residues. V was cut by 3 bases and J by 5 bases, with 13 bases left in between. Germline-derived CDR1 and CDR2 are MDHEN and SYDVKM. This CDR3 reads CASSLFRGRTGELFF. The DNA of the CDR3 is TGTGCCAGCAGTTTGTTCAGGGGAAGGACCGGGGAGCTGTTTTTT.

The chain is built from TRBV28 and TRBJ2-1; 7 bases agree with TRBD2. Germline loops: CDR1 MDHEN, CDR2 SYDVKM. The CDR3 covers 16 residues. V lost 7 bases, J lost 4 bases, and 13 bases stayed unmatched. CDR3 DNA sequence: TGTGCCAGCAAACCAAAGGGACTACCGGGATACAATGAGCAGTTCTTC. It encodes CASKPKGLPGYNEQFF.

The CDR3 loop reads CASRPTEYGQETQYF. Here the CDR3 DNA reads TGCGCCAGCAGACCCACGGAGTACGGCCAAGAGACCCAGTACTTC. The chain uses TRBV5-1 and TRBJ2-5; D gene ambiguous. CDR1 is SGHRS and CDR2 is YFSETQ in the germline V gene. Trimming took off 5 bases at V and 1 base at J, with 15 bases between the two ends. This CDR3 comprises 15 residues.

The chain uses TRBV6-5 and TRBJ1-2; D call uncertain. The V end was cut by 6 bases, the J end by 4 bases, with 18 bases between. Germline V gene lookup returns CDR1 MNHEY and CDR2 SVGAGI. The CDR3 totals 15 residues. The CDR3 protein is CASSPAGRGIYGYTF. CDR3 DNA sequence: TGTGCCAGCAGCCCCGCCGGACGGGGAATCTATGGCTACACCTTC.